These 11 T cell receptor beta chains originate from one sample sequenced in a study of blood T cell repertoires in COVID-19. The assay was immunoSEQ multiplex PCR, and TCRdb's table has in-frame clones only and misses some. This sample has 250,000 to 300,000 clones; about 86% occur once, and the top ten carry less than 4%. Specimen: peripheral blood. The origin of the receptors is a man aged 18-30 years with active or convalescent COVID-19.

The chain employs TRBV29-1 and TRBJ2-5; D possibly corresponds to TRBD1 (5 bases). The V gene's germline CDR1 is SQVTM and CDR2 ANQGSEA. The V end lost 7 bases, the J end lost 1 base, and 10 bases lay between the germline ends. The CDR3 has 12 amino acids. The CDR3 nucleotides are TGCAGCGGGATGACAGTCCAAGAGACCCAGTACTTC. It is translated as CSGMTVQETQYF.

V is TRBV6-4 and J is TRBJ1-4; D unclear. There are 14 residues in the CDR3. Germline loops: CDR1 MRHNA, CDR2 SNTAGT. The ends were cut back, 3 bases at V and 5 bases at J, with 10 bases in the middle. The CDR3 DNA reads TGTGCCAGCAGTGATGTGGCGGGGAATGAAAAACTGTTTTTT. Amino acid sequence: CASSDVAGNEKLFF.

The V gene is TRBV5-6, the J gene TRBJ2-5; D gene uncertain. Germline lookup yields CDR1 SGHDT and CDR2 YYEEEE. The CDR3 is 14 amino acids. Deletions cut 0 bases from V and 6 bases from J, with 12 bases between. CDR3 bases: TGTGCCAGCAGCTTGGCCTTGACACGAAAGACCCAGTACTTC. It translates to CASSLALTRKTQYF.

The rearrangement joins TRBV25-1 to TRBJ1-4; D gene uncertain. Germline V gene lookup returns CDR1 MGHDK and CDR2 SYGVNS. Trimming took 5 bases from V and 6 from J, leaving 10 bases between them. The CDR3 is 13 amino acids. This CDR3 reads CASSKGGYEKLFF. The CDR3 coding sequence is TGTGCCAGCAGTAAGGGAGGGTATGAAAAACTGTTTTTT.

This chain uses TRBV11-2 with TRBJ1-6; TRBD1 might be the D (5 bases). Trimming left V 2 bases short and J 8 bases short, with 7 bases between. CDR1 is SGHAT, CDR2 FQNNGV, per germline. The CDR3 has 13 amino acids. CDR3 nucleotide sequence: TGTGCCAGCAGCTTACAAGGGGATTCACCCCTCCACTTT. This encodes CASSLQGDSPLHF.

The V gene is TRBV6-2 or TRBV6-3, the J gene TRBJ2-2; D gene unclear. Germline V gene sequence: CDR1 MNHEY, CDR2 SVGEGT. The CDR3 extends over 15 amino acids. With 0 bases removed from V and 1 base from J, the gap between germline ends came to 6 bases. This CDR3 reads CASSYSPRNTGELFF. The CDR3 DNA reads as TGTGCCAGCAGTTACTCGCCTAGGAACACCGGGGAGCTGTTTTTT.

The chain links TRBV5-4 to TRBJ1-3; possibly TRBD1 for D (6 bases). The CDR3 totals 13 residues. Germline values: CDR1 SGHNT, CDR2 YYREEE (reference sequence). V dropped 2 bases and J dropped 8 bases, with 11 bases sitting between them. DNA of the CDR3: TGTGCCAGCAGCTTACAGGGTGGTGACACCATATATTTT. Protein product: CASSLQGGDTIYF.

The chain uses TRBV9 and TRBJ1-6; 9 positions match TRBD1. The V gene end was trimmed by 6 bases and the J gene end by 7 bases; junction bases not matched to a gene: 8. The germline V gene has CDR1 SGDLS and CDR2 YYNGEE. This CDR3 spans 15 amino acids. The CDR3 is CASNVPGQGNSPLHF. DNA of the CDR3: TGTGCCAGCAACGTCCCGGGACAGGGAAATTCACCCCTCCACTTT.

The chain couples TRBV5-6 to TRBJ1-2; D remains unclear. The CDR3 sequence is 13 residues long. Germline assignment: CDR1 SGHDT and CDR2 YYEEEE. The V end was cut by 1 base, the J end by 7 bases, with 11 bases between. The CDR3 DNA follows: TGTGCCAGCAGCTTGAGTGGAAGGAGTGGCTACACCTTC. This gives the protein CASSLSGRSGYTF. The entire variable domain, with the rest obtained from reference TRBV5-6 and TRBJ1-2, is as follows: DAGVTQSPTHLIKTRGQQVTLRCSPKSGHDTVSWYQQALGQGPQFIFQYYEEEERQRGNFPDRFSGHQFPNYSSELNVNALLLGDSALYLCASSLSGRSGYTFGSGTRLTVV.

The rearrangement joins TRBV27 to TRBJ2-7; the match to TRBD1 covers 7 bases. Germline lookup yields CDR1 MNHEY and CDR2 SMNVEV (reference sequence). The CDR3 is 16 residues long. The junction had 17 bases not matched to a gene; V was cut back by 5 bases and J by 7 bases. The CDR3 protein is CASSAISPGQALEQYF. DNA of the CDR3: TGTGCCAGCAGTGCCATTTCCCCAGGACAGGCTTTAGAGCAGTACTTC.

The rearrangement joins TRBV29-1 to TRBJ2-1, with 8 bases aligning to TRBD2. Trimming removed 7 bases from V and 1 base from J; junction bases left unmatched: 9. From germline, CDR1 is SQVTM and CDR2 ANQGSEA. The CDR3 is made up of 15 amino acids. CDR3 region: CSARGDKPSYNEQFF. CDR3 in DNA: TGCAGCGCGCGGGGGGACAAACCATCCTACAATGAGCAGTTCTTC.